The 2 T cell receptor beta chains below all came from one sample that was sequenced in a study of human T cells and chemical hapten exposure. TCRdb reprocessed the RACE reads via MiXCR and lists one record per CDR3 protein. The profile shows about 89,000 distinct CDR3 sequences, less than 14% of them singletons. Time point given: pre-sensitization, week 0. Specified treatment: therapeutic diphenylcyclopropenone sensitization with weekly scalp DPC. The sample was whole blood, taken in connection with sensitization to the hapten diphenylcyclopropenone (DPC). These receptor sequences come from a woman aged 60-70 years with alopecia areata. Some clones in this sample may be carry-over from other donors' samples.

Note on this clonotype: A much bigger clone sits one base away, suggesting this may be a read error. The chain recombines TRBV20-1 with TRBJ1-1; possible D gene TRBD1, 6 bases. This CDR3 has 14 residues. CDR1 is DFQATT and CDR2 is SNEGSKA in the germline V gene (reference sequence). CDR3 protein: CSWGHQFDGSEAFF. DNA for the CDR3: TGCAGCTGGGGGCACCAATTTGATGGCTCTGAAGCTTTCTTT.

This clonotype has just a few counts. The chain employs TRBV3-1 and TRBJ1-1, with 7 bases lining up with TRBD1. The CDR3 sequence is 17 residues long. The trim removed 6 bases at V and 0 bases at J, leaving 13 bases unmatched. Germline V gene sequence: CDR1 LGHDT, CDR2 YNNKEL (reference sequence). CDR3 sequence (DNA): TGTGCCAGCAGGGGAGGCGCCCCAGGGGGAATGAACACTGAAGCTTTCTTT. It encodes CASRGGAPGGMNTEAFF.